These 22 T cell receptor beta chains were sequenced from one sample in a study of blood T cell repertoires in COVID-19. Some clones are missing from TCRdb's copy, which holds only in-frame ones; the method was immunoSEQ multiplex PCR. The sample lists 120,000 to 150,000 clones, about 80% occurring once. The sequenced material came from peripheral blood. Receptors originate from a human donor in a cohort sampled during active COVID-19.

This rearrangement joins TRBV30 to TRBJ2-3; 12 nucleotides line up with TRBD2. V was pared by 1 base and J by 4 bases, with 3 bases of the junction left unmatched. There are 15 residues in the CDR3. The germline CDR1 and CDR2 sequences are GTSNPN and SVGIG (reference sequence). CDR3 loop: CAWSATSGSSDTQYF. In nucleotides, the CDR3 is TGTGCCTGGAGTGCGACTAGCGGGAGTTCAGATACGCAGTATTTT.

The genes are TRBV10-2 and TRBJ2-7, with TRBD1 matching 7 bases. Trimming removed 6 bases from V and 5 bases from J; junction bases left unmatched: 10. Germline assignment: CDR1 WSHSY and CDR2 SAAADI. The CDR3 consists of 14 residues. CDR3 sequence reads: CASRETGWFHEQYF. The CDR3 coding sequence is TGCGCCAGCAGGGAGACAGGGTGGTTCCACGAGCAGTACTTC.

This clone has just one count. The gene calls are TRBV6-5 and TRBJ2-2, with TRBD2 matching over 15 bases. From germline, CDR1 is MNHEY and CDR2 SVGAGI. CDR3 length: 15 amino acids. V lost 5 bases and J lost 6; bases outside the gene matches: 1. The CDR3 DNA follows: TGTGCCAGCAGTCGGACTAGCGGGAGGGCCGGGGAGCTGTTTTTT. Translated: CASSRTSGRAGELFF.

The chain couples TRBV7-3 to TRBJ2-7; perhaps TRBD2 as D (6 bases). CDR3 length: 14 residues. V dropped 4 bases and J dropped 4 bases, with 14 bases sitting between them. From germline, CDR1 is SGHTA and CDR2 FQGTGA. The CDR3 DNA is TGTGCCAGCAGCTCAGGGAGGAATTCTTACGAGCAGTACTTC. Translation gives CASSSGRNSYEQYF.

The J gene is TRBJ2-7, the V gene TRBV29-1; 13 nucleotides align to TRBD2. This CDR3 has 14 residues. Germline CDR1 SQVTM, CDR2 ANQGSEA. J gave up 4 bases and V 4 bases, and 4 bases lay outside the gene matches. The chain's CDR3 is CSVGLAGGGYEQYF. The CDR3 coding sequence is TGCAGCGTTGGACTAGCGGGAGGAGGATACGAGCAGTACTTC.

The J gene is TRBJ2-5, the V gene TRBV6-5; D perhaps matches TRBD2 (5 bases). CDR1 and CDR2 from the germline V gene are MNHEY and SVGAGI. Trimming pared 6 bases from V and 5 bases from J, leaving 19 bases between. CDR3 length: 15 residues. Here the CDR3 reads CASSTTPGKWETQYF. The CDR3 DNA is TGTGCCAGCAGCACGACACCGGGGAAGTGGGAGACCCAGTACTTC.

This clone has more than one count but fewer than ten. The V and J genes are TRBV27 and TRBJ2-7, with 9 nucleotides matching TRBD1. The CDR3 is 17 residues long. Germline V gene lookup returns CDR1 MNHEY and CDR2 SMNVEV (reference sequence). V lost 0 bases to trimming and J lost 4 bases; unmatched junction nucleotides: 10. For the CDR3, the DNA is TGTGCCAGCAGTTTATCGGCCGGGACAGGGAGATGGTACGAGCAGTACTTC. This gives the protein CASSLSAGTGRWYEQYF.

This clone has only one observation. The chain employs TRBV7-2 and TRBJ2-3, with 8 bases lining up with TRBD1. Looked up from germline, CDR1 is SGHTA and CDR2 is FQGNSA. The J segment lost 2 bases and the V segment lost 2 bases, leaving 6 bases of the junction unmatched. This CDR3 is 16 amino acids long. The CDR3 DNA reads TGTGCCAGCAGCTTACGGACAGGGCCCTCCACAGATACGCAGTATTTT. This codes for CASSLRTGPSTDTQYF.

This chain links TRBV19 with TRBJ2-1; D is unclear. CDR3 length equals 16 residues. Germline CDR1 LNHDA, CDR2 SQIVND (reference sequence). The V and J ends lost 6 bases and 0 bases respectively, with 15 bases between them. Written as DNA, the CDR3 is TGTGCCAGTAGAAGAAACCGGTGGAGCTCCTACAATGAGCAGTTCTTC. Translation: CASRRNRWSSYNEQFF.

This chain connects TRBV5-6 to TRBJ2-7, with 7 bases matching TRBD2. J was trimmed by 5 bases and V by 5 bases; bases with no gene match: 16. The germline V gene encodes CDR1 SGHDT and CDR2 YYEEEE. The CDR3 contains 16 residues. CDR3 nucleotide sequence: TGTGCCAGCAGTTATATTGGGGAGCGGGGAGGGGACGAGCAGTACTTC. Translating it yields CASSYIGERGGDEQYF.

This chain joins TRBV30 and TRBJ2-5, with 8 bases fitting TRBD1. Per germline, CDR1 GTSNPN and CDR2 SVGIG (reference sequence). The CDR3 totals 13 residues. The V and J ends lost 4 bases and 4 bases, in that order; junction bases with no gene match: 5. The CDR3 nucleotides read TGTGCCTGGAATGGACAGGGAGGAGAGACCCAGTACTTC. It encodes CAWNGQGGETQYF.

The V gene is TRBV5-6, the J gene TRBJ2-1, with D perhaps TRBD2 (6 bases). CDR1 and CDR2 from the germline V gene are SGHDT and YYEEEE. Trimming shortened V by 5 bases and J by 5 bases, and 17 bases separated the two germline ends. The CDR3 totals 15 residues. CDR3 residues: CASSLGGSLDNEQFF. CDR3 coding DNA: TGTGCCAGCAGTCTCGGGGGAAGTTTGGACAATGAGCAGTTCTTC.

The chain couples TRBV6-5 to TRBJ1-2, with 7 nucleotides matching TRBD1. The CDR3 covers 13 residues. Germline V gene sequence: CDR1 MNHEY, CDR2 SVGAGI. The J segment lost 7 bases and the V segment lost 4 bases, leaving 6 bases of the junction unmatched. Here the CDR3 DNA reads TGTGCCAGCAGTTCCGACAGGGACTTTGGCTACACCTTC. Encoded protein: CASSSDRDFGYTF.

The V call is TRBV28, the J call TRBJ2-7; TRBD2 matches at 7 bases. The V and J ends lost 1 base and 2 bases, in that order; junction bases with no gene match: 8. Germline CDR1 reads MDHEN; CDR2 reads SYDVKM. This CDR3 has 16 amino acids. In DNA, the CDR3 is TGTGCCAGCAGTTTATTTCACGGGGGGAGCCCCTACGAGCAGTACTTC. As protein: CASSLFHGGSPYEQYF.

This clone was found once. The chain employs TRBV19 and TRBJ2-1; 12 bases match TRBD2. This CDR3 contains 19 residues. The ends lost 6 bases at V and 0 bases at J; junction bases unmatched: 12. Germline lookup yields CDR1 LNHDA and CDR2 SQIVND (reference sequence). Written as DNA, the CDR3 is TGTGCCAGTAGAGATCTCCGACTAGCGGGGGTTAGCTCCTACAATGAGCAGTTCTTC. Its protein is CASRDLRLAGVSSYNEQFF.

This chain links TRBV7-8 with TRBJ2-4; D gene ambiguous. Germline values: CDR1 SGHVS, CDR2 FQNEAQ. The CDR3 is made up of 13 amino acids. Trimming removed 1 base from V and 3 bases from J, with 4 bases in between. In DNA form, the CDR3 reads TGTGCCAGCAGCTTAGTCTTCAAAAACATTCAGTACTTC. Protein sequence: CASSLVFKNIQYF.

This clone was detected once. CDR3: CASSPPGGFDYEQYF. CDR3 nucleotides: TGTGCCAGCAGCCCCCCGGGGGGGTTCGACTACGAGCAGTACTTC. The rearrangement uses TRBV7-8 and TRBJ2-7, with TRBD2 matching 8 bases. V lost 5 bases and J lost 3; bases outside the gene matches: 9. The CDR3 loop spans 15 amino acids. Per the germline V gene, CDR1 is SGHVS and CDR2 is FQNEAQ.

This clone was seen once. This chain connects TRBV6-1 to TRBJ2-7; 10 bases agree with TRBD1. The CDR3 loop spans 17 amino acids. Trimming cost V 1 base and J 2 bases; bases outside gene matches: 8. The V gene's germline CDR1 is MNHNS and CDR2 SASEGT. DNA for the CDR3: TGTGCCAGCAGTGAAGGACTCGGGGGGACAGGGGCCTACGAGCAGTACTTC. Translated, it gives CASSEGLGGTGAYEQYF.

The gene calls are TRBV6-2 or TRBV6-3 and TRBJ2-7; TRBD2 is a possible D gene (5 bases). The CDR3 is 12 residues long. Germline V gives CDR1 MNHEY, CDR2 SVGEGT. The germline V and J ends were trimmed by 4 bases and 7 bases, with 11 bases remaining between them. The CDR3 loop reads CASSSQTNEQYF. The DNA for the CDR3 is TGTGCCAGCAGTTCCCAGACTAATGAGCAGTACTTC.

The gene calls are TRBV6-2 or TRBV6-3 and TRBJ2-3; possible D gene TRBD1, 8 bases. The CDR3 has 15 amino acids. In germline, CDR1 is MNHEY, CDR2 SVGEGT. With 6 bases removed from V and 6 bases from J, the gap between germline ends came to 19 bases. The CDR3 bases are TGTGCCAGCAGCAAACCAGGACAGGGAGGGGATACGCAGTATTTT. Translating gives CASSKPGQGGDTQYF.

V and J are TRBV6-5 and TRBJ2-5; no clear D. In germline, CDR1 is MNHEY, CDR2 SVGAGI. Trimming pared 5 bases from V and 1 base from J, leaving 11 bases between. The length of the CDR3 is 14 residues. The CDR3 bases are TGTGCCAGCAGTCGGATTATAGCCCAAGAGACCCAGTACTTC. Encoded protein: CASSRIIAQETQYF.

The J gene is TRBJ1-5, the V gene TRBV4-1, with D maybe TRBD1 (5 bases). Trimming left V 0 bases short and J 4 bases short, with 19 bases between. CDR1 is MGHRA and CDR2 is YSYEKL in the germline V gene. This CDR3 is 18 amino acids long. The CDR3, as DNA: TGCGCCAGCAGCCAAGAGGCGTATGGGAGGGGAGGAAATCAGCCCCAGCATTTT. Its translation: CASSQEAYGRGGNQPQHF.